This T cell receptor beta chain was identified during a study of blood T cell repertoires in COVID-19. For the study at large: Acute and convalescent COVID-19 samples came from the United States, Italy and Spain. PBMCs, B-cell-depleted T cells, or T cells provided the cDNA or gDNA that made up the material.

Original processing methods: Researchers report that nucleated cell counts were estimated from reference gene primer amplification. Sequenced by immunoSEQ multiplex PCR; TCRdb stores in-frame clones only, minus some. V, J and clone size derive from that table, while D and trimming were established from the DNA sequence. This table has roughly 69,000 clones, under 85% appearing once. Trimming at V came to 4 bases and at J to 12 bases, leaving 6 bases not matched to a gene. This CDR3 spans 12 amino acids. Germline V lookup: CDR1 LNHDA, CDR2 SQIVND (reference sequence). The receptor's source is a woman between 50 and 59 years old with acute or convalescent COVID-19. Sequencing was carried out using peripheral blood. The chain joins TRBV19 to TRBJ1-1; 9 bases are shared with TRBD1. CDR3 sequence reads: CASSRPDRGTFF. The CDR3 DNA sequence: TGTGCCAGTAGTAGACCGGACAGGGGAACTTTCTTT.